These T cell receptor beta chains were read from a single sample in a study of blood T cell repertoires in COVID-19. Assay used: immunoSEQ multiplex PCR; TCRdb lists only in-frame clones, some missing. The sample gives around 250,000 clones, approximately 86% of which show up once; approximately 7.2% is in the top ten. The sequenced material came from peripheral blood. The receptors derive from a woman aged 70-85 years with active or convalescent COVID-19. The CDR3 runs from the conserved cysteine through the conserved F or W.

V gene,CDR3 protein
TRBV7-3,CASTQQGNTEAFF
TRBV6-6,CASSYAGYNYGYTF
TRBV9,CASSVGGTGNQPQHF
TRBV6-1,CASSVGQPGAGANVLTF
TRBV4-3,CASSQLLLDSHYGYTF
TRBV6-5,CASSYKGMGYGYTF
TRBV30,CASFGGPGKYEKLFF
TRBV5-1,CASSPTGGYEQYF
TRBV7-9,CASSSKVGQGHTEAFF
TRBV3-1/TRBV3-2,CASSLQGKGYTF
TRBV12-3/TRBV12-4,CASSLTGQIEAFF
TRBV2,CASSDSPTGEKLFF
TRBV7-6,CASSLGTGNNSPLHF
TRBV6-2/TRBV6-3,CASSLYRSATNEKLFF
TRBV7-9,CASSQTIYQETQYF
TRBV10-3,CAISGGGRYNEQFF
TRBV5-1,CASSPGQAIGYYGYTF
TRBV6-4,CASTPTPSRANTEAFF
TRBV24-1,CATSDSGQGVIPQPQHF
TRBV2,CASSGGQPNQPQHF
TRBV5-1,CASSLAQGYGALHF
TRBV3-1/TRBV3-2,CASSHDRGWVSIQYF
TRBV7-2,CASSLDGGPYEQYF
TRBV3-1/TRBV3-2,CASSQSGGAAYEQYF
TRBV5-1,CASSEGRVPSTNEKLFF
TRBV4-3,CASSQAQQYEQYF
TRBV29-1,CSVVDRGEAFF
TRBV7-3,CASSALRTGELFF
TRBV6-2/TRBV6-3,CASSYTSAGGPETQYF
TRBV9,CASSQTSNRASSYGYTF
TRBV7-2,CASSPVQGVRTNEQFF
TRBV24-1,CATSAAERSYGYTF
TRBV6-5,CASSLRTGLKNTEAFF
TRBV27,CASRIAGLIGELFF
TRBV7-2,CASSLVWGQGNTIYF
TRBV10-3,CAISTQSDRQPQHF
TRBV7-2,CASSLAQGGGQNEQFF